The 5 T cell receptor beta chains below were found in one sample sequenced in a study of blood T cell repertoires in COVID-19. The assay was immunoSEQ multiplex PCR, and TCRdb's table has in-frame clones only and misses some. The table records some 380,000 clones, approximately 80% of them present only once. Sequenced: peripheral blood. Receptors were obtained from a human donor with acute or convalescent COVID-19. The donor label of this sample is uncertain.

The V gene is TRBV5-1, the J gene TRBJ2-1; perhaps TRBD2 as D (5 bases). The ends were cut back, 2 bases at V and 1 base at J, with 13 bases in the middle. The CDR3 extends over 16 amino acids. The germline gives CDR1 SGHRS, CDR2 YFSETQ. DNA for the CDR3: TGCGCCAGCAGCTTTCAACTAGGGCGATCCTACAATGAGCAGTTCTTC. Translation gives CASSFQLGRSYNEQFF.

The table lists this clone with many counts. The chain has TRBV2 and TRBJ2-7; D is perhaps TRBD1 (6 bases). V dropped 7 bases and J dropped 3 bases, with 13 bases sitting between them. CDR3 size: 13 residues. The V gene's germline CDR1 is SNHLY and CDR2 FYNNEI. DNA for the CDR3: TGTGCCAGCACCCAACAGGACAGCTACGAGCAGTACTTC. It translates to CASTQQDSYEQYF.

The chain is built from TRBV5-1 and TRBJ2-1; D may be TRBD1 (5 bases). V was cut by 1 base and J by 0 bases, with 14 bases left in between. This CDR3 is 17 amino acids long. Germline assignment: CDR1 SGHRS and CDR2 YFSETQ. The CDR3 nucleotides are TGCGCCAGCAGCTTGTTCGCAGGGCTAGGCTCCTACAATGAGCAGTTCTTC. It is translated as CASSLFAGLGSYNEQFF.

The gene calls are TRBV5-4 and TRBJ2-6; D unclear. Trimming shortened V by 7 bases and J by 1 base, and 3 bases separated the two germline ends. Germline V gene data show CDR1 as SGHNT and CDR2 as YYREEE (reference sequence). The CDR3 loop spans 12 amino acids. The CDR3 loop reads CASQSGANVLTF. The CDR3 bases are TGTGCCAGCCAGTCTGGGGCCAACGTCCTGACTTTC.

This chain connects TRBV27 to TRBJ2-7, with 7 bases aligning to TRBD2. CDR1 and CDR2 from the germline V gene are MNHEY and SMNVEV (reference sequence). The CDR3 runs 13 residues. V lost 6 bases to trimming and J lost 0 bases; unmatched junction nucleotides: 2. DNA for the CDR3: TGTGCCAGCAGGGGGGGGAGCTCCTACGAGCAGTACTTC. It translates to CASRGGSSYEQYF.